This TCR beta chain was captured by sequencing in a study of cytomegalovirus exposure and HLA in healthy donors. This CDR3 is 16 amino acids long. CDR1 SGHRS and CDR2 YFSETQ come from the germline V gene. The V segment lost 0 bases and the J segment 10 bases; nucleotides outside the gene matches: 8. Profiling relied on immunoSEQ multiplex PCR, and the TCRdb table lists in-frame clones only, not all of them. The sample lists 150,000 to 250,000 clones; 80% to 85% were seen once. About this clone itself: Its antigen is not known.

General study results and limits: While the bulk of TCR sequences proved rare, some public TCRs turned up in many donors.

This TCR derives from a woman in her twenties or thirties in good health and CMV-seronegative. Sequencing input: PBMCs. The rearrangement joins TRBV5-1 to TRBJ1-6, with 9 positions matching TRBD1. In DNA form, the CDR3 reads TGCGCCAGCAGCTTGGACCCGGACAGGGGAACCTCACCCCTCCACTTT. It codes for CASSLDPDRGTSPLHF.